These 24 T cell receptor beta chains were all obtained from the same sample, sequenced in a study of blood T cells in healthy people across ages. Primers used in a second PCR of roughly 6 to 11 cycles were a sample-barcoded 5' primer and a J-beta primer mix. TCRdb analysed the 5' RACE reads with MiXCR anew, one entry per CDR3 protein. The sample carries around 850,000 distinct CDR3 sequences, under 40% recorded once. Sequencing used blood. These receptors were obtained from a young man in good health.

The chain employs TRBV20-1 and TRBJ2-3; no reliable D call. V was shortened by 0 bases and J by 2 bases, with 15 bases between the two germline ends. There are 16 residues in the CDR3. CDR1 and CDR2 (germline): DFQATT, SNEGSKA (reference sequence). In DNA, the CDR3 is TGCAGTGCTAGAGATGGTCGGCGGCAGACCACAGATACGCAGTATTTT. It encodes CSARDGRRQTTDTQYF.

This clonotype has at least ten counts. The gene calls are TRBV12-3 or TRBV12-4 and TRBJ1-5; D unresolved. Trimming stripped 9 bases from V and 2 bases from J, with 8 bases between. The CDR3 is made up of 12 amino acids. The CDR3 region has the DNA TGTGCCAGTCGGGGAGGCAATCAGCCCCAGCATTTT. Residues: CASRGGNQPQHF.

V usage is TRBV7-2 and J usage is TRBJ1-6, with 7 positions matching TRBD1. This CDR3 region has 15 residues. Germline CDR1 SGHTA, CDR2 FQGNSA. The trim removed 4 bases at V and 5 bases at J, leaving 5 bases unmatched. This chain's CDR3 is CASSSGGQDNSPLHF. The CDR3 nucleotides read TGTGCCAGCAGCTCAGGGGGGCAGGATAATTCACCCCTCCACTTT.

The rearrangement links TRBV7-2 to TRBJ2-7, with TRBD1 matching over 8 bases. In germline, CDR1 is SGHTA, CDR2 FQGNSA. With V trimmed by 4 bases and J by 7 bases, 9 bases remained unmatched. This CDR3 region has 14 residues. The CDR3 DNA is TGTGCCAGCAGCTCGGGGGACAGGAACCATGAGCAGTACTTC. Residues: CASSSGDRNHEQYF.

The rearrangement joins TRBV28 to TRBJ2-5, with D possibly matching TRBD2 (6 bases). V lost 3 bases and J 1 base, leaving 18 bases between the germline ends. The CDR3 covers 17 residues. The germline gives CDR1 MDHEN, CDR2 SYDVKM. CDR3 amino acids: CASSFNVAGTIQETQYF. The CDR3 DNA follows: TGTGCCAGCAGTTTTAACGTTGCGGGGACCATCCAAGAGACCCAGTACTTC.

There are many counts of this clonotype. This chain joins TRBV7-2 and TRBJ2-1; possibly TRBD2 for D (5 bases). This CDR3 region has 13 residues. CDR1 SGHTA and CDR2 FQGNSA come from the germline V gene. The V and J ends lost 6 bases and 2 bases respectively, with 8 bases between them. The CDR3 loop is CASSSGTYNEQFF. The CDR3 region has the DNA TGTGCCAGCAGTTCCGGGACCTACAATGAGCAGTTCTTC. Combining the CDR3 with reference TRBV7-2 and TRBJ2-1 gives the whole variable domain GAGVSQSPSNKVTEKGKDVELRCDPISGHTALYWYRQSLGQGLEFLIYFQGNSAPDKSGLPSDRFSAERTGGSVSTLTIQRTQQEDSAVYLCASSSGTYNEQFFGPGTRLTVL.

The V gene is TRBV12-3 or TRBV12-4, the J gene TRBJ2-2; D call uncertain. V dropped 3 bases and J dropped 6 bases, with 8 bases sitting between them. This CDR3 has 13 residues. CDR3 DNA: TGTGCCAGCAGTTTTATGACCGCCGGGGAGCTGTTTTTT. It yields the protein CASSFMTAGELFF.

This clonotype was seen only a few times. This chain's CDR3 is CASNTGLDSPLHF. The CDR3 coding sequence is TGTGCCAGTAATACAGGGTTGGATTCACCCCTCCACTTT. The chain joins TRBV2 to TRBJ1-6; D may be TRBD1 (6 bases). V was shortened by 9 bases and J by 8 bases, with 14 bases between the two germline ends. CDR1 is SNHLY, CDR2 FYNNEI, per germline. The CDR3 has 13 amino acids.

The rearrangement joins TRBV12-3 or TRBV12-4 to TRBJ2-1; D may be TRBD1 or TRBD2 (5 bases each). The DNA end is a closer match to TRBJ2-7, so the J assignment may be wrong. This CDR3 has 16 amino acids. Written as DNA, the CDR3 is TGTGCCAGCAGTGTCGGACAAGGGACCCGATACAATGAGCAGTACTTC. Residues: CASSVGQGTRYNEQYF.

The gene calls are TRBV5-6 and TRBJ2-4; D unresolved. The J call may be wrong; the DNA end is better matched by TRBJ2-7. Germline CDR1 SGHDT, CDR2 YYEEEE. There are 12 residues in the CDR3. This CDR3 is CASSLKIYEQYF. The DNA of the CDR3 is TGTGCCAGCAGCTTGAAAATCTACGAGCAGTACTTC.

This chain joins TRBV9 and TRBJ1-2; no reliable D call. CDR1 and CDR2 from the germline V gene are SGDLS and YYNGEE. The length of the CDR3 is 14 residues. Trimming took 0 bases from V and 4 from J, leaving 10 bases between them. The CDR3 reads CASSVVDPLYGYTF. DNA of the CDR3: TGTGCCAGCAGCGTAGTGGATCCTCTCTATGGCTACACCTTC.

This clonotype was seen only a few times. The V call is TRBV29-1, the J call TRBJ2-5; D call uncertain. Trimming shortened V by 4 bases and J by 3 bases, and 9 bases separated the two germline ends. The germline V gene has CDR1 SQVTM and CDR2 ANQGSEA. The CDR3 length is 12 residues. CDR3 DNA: TGCAGCGTTGTAGCCTCTGAAGAGACCCAGTACTTC. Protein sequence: CSVVASEETQYF.

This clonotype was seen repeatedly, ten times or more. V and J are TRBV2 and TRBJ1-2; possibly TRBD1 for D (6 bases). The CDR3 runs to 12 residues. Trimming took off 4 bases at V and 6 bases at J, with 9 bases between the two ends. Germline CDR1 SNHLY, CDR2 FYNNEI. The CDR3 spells CASSGAGDGYTF. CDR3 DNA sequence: TGTGCCAGCAGTGGTGCAGGGGATGGCTACACCTTC.

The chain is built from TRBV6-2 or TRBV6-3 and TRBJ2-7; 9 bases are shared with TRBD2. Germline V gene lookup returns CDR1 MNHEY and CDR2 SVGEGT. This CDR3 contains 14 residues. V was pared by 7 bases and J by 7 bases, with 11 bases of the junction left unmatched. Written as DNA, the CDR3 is TGTGCCAGCATGCTAGCGGGAATGCCGTGGGAGCAGTACTTC. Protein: CASMLAGMPWEQYF.

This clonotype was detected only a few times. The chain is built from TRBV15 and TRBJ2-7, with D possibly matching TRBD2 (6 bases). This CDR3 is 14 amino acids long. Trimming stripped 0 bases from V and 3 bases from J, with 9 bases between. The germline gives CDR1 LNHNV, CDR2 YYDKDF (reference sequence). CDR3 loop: CATSRDRGSYEQYF. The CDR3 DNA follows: TGTGCCACCAGCAGAGATCGGGGGAGCTACGAGCAGTACTTC.

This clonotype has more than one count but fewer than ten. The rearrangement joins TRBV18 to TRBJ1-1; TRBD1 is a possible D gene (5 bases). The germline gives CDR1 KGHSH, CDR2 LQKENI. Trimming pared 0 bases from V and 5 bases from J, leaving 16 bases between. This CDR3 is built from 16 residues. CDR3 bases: TGTGCCAGCTCACCACCCTTTGGGGGGGGGAGGACTGAAGCTTTCTTT. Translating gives CASSPPFGGGRTEAFF.

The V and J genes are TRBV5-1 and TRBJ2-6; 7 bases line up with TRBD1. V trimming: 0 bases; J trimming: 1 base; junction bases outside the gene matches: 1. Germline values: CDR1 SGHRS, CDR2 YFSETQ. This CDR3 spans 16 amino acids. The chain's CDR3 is CASSLAGQSGANVLTF. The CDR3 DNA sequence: TGCGCCAGCAGCTTGGCGGGACAGTCTGGGGCCAACGTCCTGACTTTC.

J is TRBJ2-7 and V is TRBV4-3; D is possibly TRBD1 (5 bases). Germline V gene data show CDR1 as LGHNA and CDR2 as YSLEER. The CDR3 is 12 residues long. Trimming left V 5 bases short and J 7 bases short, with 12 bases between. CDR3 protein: CASSRGKIEQYF. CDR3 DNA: TGCGCCAGCAGCAGGGGAAAGATTGAGCAGTACTTC.

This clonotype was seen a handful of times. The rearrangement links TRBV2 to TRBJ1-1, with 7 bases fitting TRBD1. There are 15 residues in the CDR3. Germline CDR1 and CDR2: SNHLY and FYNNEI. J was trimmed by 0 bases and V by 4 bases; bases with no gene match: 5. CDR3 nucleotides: TGTGCCAGCAGTGGTCAGGGGGGCATGAACACTGAAGCTTTCTTT. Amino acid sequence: CASSGQGGMNTEAFF.

The CDR3 nucleotides are TGTGCCAGCAGCTTACACCGGGGAAACAATTCACCCCTCCACTTT. It yields the protein CASSLHRGNNSPLHF. This chain joins TRBV7-9 and TRBJ1-6; no clear D. Germline CDR1 is SEHNR and CDR2 is FQNEAQ (reference sequence). There are 15 residues in the CDR3. V was shortened by 2 bases and J by 7 bases, with 12 bases between the two germline ends.

DNA of the CDR3: TGTGCCAGCTACAGGGATAAGGGCGAAGATACGCAGTATTTT. Protein: CASYRDKGEDTQYF. V usage is TRBV5-6 and J usage is TRBJ2-3; D perhaps matches TRBD1 (6 bases). V lost 7 bases to trimming and J lost 5 bases, with 17 bases between them. Germline V gene lookup returns CDR1 SGHDT and CDR2 YYEEEE. This CDR3 has 14 residues.

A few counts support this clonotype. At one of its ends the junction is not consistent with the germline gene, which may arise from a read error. In nucleotides, the CDR3 is TGCACCAGCAGCCAAGATAGGGCGGGGGGGGTGCCAGATACGCAGTATTTT. Protein product: CTSSQDRAGGVPDTQYF. The chain has TRBV4-1 and TRBJ2-3; 9 bases are a match to TRBD2. CDR1 and CDR2 (germline): MGHRA, YSYEKL. The CDR3 is made up of 17 amino acids.

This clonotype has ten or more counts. This CDR3 is CASSYGGKQFF. The CDR3 region has the DNA TGTGCCAGCAGTTATGGGGGGAAGCAGTTCTTC. The chain is built from TRBV6-5 and TRBJ2-1; D possibly corresponds to TRBD2 (6 bases). V lost 3 bases to trimming and J lost 11 bases, with 8 bases between them. The CDR3 loop spans 11 amino acids. Per the germline V gene, CDR1 is MNHEY and CDR2 is SVGAGI.

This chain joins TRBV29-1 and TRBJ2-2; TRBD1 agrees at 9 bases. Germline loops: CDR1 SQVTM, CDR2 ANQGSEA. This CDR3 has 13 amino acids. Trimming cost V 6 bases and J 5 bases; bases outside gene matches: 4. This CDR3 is CSVRTGATGELFF. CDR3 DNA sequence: TGCAGCGTCCGGACAGGGGCGACCGGGGAGCTGTTTTTT.